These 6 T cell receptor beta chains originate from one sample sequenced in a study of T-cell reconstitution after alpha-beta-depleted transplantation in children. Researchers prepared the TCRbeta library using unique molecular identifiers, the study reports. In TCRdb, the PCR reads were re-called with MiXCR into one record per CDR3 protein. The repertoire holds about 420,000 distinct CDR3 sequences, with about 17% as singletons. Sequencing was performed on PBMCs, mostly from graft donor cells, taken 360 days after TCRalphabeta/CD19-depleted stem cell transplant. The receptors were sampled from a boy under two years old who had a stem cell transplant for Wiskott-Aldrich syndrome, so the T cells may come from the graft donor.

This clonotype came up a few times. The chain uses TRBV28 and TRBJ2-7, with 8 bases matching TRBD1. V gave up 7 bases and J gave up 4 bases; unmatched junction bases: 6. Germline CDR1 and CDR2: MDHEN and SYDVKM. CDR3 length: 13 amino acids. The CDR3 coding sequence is TGTGCCAGCATGGACAGGGCCCGGTACGAGCAGTACTTC. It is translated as CASMDRARYEQYF.

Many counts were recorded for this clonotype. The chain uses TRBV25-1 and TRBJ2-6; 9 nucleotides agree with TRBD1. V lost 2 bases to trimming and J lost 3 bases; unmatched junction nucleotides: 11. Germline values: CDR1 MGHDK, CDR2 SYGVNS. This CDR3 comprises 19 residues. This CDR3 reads CASSEKRTGALSGANVLTF. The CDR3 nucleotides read TGTGCCAGCAGTGAAAAGCGGACAGGGGCCTTGAGTGGGGCCAACGTCCTGACTTTC.

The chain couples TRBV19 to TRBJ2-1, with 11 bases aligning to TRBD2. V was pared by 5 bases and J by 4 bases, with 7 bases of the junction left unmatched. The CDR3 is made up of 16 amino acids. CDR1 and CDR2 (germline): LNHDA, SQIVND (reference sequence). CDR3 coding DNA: TGTGCCAGTAGTGCGCGACTAGCGGGGACTTACAATGAGCAGTTCTTC. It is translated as CASSARLAGTYNEQFF.

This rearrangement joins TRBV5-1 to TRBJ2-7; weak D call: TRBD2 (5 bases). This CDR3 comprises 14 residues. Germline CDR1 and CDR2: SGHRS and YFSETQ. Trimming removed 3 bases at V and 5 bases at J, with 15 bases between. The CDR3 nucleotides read TGCGCCAGCAGCTCTACCCTACCCGGGGACGAGCAGTACTTC. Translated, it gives CASSSTLPGDEQYF.

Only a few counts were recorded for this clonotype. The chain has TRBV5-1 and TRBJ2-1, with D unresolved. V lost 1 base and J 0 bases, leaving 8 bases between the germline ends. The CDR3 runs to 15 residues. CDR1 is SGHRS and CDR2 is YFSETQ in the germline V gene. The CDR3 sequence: CASSLIQSSYNEQFF. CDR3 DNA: TGCGCCAGCAGCTTGATCCAGAGCTCCTACAATGAGCAGTTCTTC.

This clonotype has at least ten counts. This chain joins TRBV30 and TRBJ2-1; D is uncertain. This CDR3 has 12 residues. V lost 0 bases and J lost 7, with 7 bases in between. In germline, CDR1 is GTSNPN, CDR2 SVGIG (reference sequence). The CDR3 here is CAWSVWANEQFF. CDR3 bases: TGTGCCTGGAGTGTATGGGCTAATGAGCAGTTCTTC. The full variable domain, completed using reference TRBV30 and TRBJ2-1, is SQTIHQWPATLVQPVGSPLSLECTVEGTSNPNLYWYRQAAGRGLQLLFYSVGIGQISSEVPQNLSASRPQDRQFILSSKKLLLSDSGFYLCAWSVWANEQFFGPGTRLTVL.